A single sample gave rise to the 10 T cell receptor beta chains below, sequenced in a study of T cells expressing NK-cell markers. TCRdb re-called the 5' RACE reads and shows each CDR3 protein once, DNA omitted. The sample spans 500,000 or so distinct CDR3 sequences; the ten largest clones claim less than 4.5%. Sequenced material: blood T cells: a sorted CD56 or NKG2C T cell subset, CD4+ or CD8+ T cells, or bulk PBMC T cells (not recorded which). These receptors all come from a man aged 18 to 29 in good health.

The gene calls are TRBV9 and TRBJ2-3; TCRdb selects TRBD2, and the lack of DNA leaves this call unchecked. From germline, CDR1 is SGDLS and CDR2 YYNGEE. This CDR3 spans 15 amino acids. CDR3 amino acids: CASSVDGLVQDTQYF.

CDR3 loop: CANDPQAGVSTDTQYF. The rearrangement links TRBV6-2 or TRBV6-3 to TRBJ2-3; TCRdb lists TRBD2, though no DNA is available to test this call. The CDR3 totals 16 residues. Germline V gene sequence: CDR1 MNHEY, CDR2 SVGEGT.

The chain couples TRBV12-3 or TRBV12-4 to TRBJ2-2; absent DNA, TCRdb's TRBD1 call cannot be checked. The length of the CDR3 is 16 residues. CDR3 amino acids: CASIRTGTLFSGELFF.

The chain links TRBV5-1 to TRBJ1-1. From germline, CDR1 is SGHRS and CDR2 YFSETQ. This CDR3 is built from 15 residues. CDR3 loop: CASSPPGALNTEAFF.

This sequence joins TRBV10-3 and TRBJ2-2; TCRdb reports TRBD1, a call that lacks DNA to check it against. There are 14 residues in the CDR3. The germline V gene has CDR1 ENHRY and CDR2 SYGVKD. The CDR3: CAIRGQGLEGELFF.

The chain joins TRBV29-1 to TRBJ2-7. Germline V gene sequence: CDR1 SQVTM, CDR2 ANQGSEA. The CDR3 extends over 12 amino acids. CDR3 residues: CSVGKTQNEQYF.

The rearrangement uses TRBV10-3 and TRBJ2-2; TCRdb returns TRBD1, unconfirmable since there is no DNA. The CDR3 length is 16 residues. Germline CDR1 and CDR2: ENHRY and SYGVKD. CDR3 loop: CAITNSGTGVTGELFF.

The chain recombines TRBV4-3 with TRBJ2-7; checking the TCRdb D call of TRBD1 is not possible without DNA. The CDR3 has 16 residues. Looked up from germline, CDR1 is LGHNA and CDR2 is YSLEER. This CDR3 is CASSRNAQGSTYEQYF.

The chain has TRBV7-8 and TRBJ2-5; TCRdb designates TRBD2, a call that cannot be tested without DNA. CDR1 SGHVS and CDR2 FQNEAQ come from the germline V gene. This CDR3 region has 17 residues. CDR3: CASSLMVRAGAQETQYF.

This sequence joins TRBV10-1 and TRBJ1-1; without DNA, the TCRdb call of TRBD1 cannot be checked. Germline assignment: CDR1 WNHNN and CDR2 SYGVQD (reference sequence). The CDR3 covers 14 residues. The chain's CDR3 is CASSDQGGYTEAFF.